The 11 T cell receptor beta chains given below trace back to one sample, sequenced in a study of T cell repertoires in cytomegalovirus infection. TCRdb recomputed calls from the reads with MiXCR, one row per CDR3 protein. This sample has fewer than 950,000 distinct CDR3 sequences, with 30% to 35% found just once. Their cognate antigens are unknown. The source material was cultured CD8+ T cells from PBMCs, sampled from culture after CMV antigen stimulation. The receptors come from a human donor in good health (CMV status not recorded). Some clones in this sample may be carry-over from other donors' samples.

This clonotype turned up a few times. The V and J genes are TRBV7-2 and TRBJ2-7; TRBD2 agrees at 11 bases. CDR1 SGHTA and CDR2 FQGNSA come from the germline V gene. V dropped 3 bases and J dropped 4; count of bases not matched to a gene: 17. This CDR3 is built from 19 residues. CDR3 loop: CASSLVCRLAGGSRYEQYV. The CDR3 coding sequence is TGTGCCAGCAGCTTGGTATGTCGGCTAGCGGGGGGCAGTCGGTACGAGCAGTACGTC.

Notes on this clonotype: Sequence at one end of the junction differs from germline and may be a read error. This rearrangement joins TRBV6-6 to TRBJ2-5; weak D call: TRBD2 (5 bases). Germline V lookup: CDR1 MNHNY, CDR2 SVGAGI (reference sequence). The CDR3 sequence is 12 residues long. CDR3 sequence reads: CVSVAGRETQYF. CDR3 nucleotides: TGTGTCAGCGTGGCGGGCCGGGAGACCCAGTACTTC.

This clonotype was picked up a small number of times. The CDR3 loop reads CASGTGDRALGGQETQYF. DNA for the CDR3: TGTGCTAGTGGTACCGGGGACAGGGCCTTAGGAGGGCAAGAGACCCAGTACTTC. This rearrangement joins TRBV12-5 to TRBJ2-5, with 9 bases identical to TRBD1. Germline values: CDR1 LGHNT, CDR2 FRNRAP. V lost 5 bases and J lost 2; bases outside the gene matches: 15. The CDR3 is made up of 18 amino acids.

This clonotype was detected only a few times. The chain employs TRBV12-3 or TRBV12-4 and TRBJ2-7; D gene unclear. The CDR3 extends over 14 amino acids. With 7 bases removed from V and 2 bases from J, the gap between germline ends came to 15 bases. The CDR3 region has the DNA TGTGCCAGCACCCATGGTGGGGAAGCCTACGAGCAGTACTTC. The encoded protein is CASTHGGEAYEQYF.

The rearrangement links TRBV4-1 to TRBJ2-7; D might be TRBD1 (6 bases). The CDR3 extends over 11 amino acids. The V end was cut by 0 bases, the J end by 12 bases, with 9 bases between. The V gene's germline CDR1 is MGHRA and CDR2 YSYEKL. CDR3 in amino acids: CASSQERGTYF. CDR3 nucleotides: TGCGCCAGCAGCCAAGAAAGGGGGACGTACTTC.

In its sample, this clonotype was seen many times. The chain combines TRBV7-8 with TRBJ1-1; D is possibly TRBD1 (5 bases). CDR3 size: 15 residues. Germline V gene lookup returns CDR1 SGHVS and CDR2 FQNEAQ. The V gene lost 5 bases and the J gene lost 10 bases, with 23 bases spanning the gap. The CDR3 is CASSTESGTAVRAFF. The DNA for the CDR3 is TGTGCCAGCAGCACCGAATCCGGGACGGCGGTTCGAGCTTTCTTT.

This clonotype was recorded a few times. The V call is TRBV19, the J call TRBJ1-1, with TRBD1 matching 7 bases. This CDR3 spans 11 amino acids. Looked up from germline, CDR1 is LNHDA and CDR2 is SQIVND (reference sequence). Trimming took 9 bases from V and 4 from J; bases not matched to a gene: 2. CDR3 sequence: CARRQGTEAFF. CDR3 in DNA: TGTGCCAGGAGACAGGGCACTGAAGCTTTCTTT.

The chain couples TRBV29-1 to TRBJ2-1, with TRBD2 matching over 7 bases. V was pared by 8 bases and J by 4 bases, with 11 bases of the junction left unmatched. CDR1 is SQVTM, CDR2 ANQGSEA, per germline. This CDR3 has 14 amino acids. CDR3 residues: CSLAEGRGYNEQFF. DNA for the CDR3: TGCAGCCTAGCGGAGGGTCGTGGATACAATGAGCAGTTCTTC.

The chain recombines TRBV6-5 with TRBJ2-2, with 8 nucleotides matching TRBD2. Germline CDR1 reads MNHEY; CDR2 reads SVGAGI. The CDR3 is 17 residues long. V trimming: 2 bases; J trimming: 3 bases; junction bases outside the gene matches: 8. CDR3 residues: CASSYAGTRDYTGELFF. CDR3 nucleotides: TGTGCCAGCAGTTACGCCGGGACTAGAGATTACACCGGGGAGCTGTTTTTT.

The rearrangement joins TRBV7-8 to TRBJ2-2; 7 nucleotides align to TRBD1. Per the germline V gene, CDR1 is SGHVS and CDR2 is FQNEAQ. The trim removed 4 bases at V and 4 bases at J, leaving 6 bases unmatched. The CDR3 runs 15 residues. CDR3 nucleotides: TGTGCCAGCAGCTCGGGACAGTCCCCCACCGGGGAGCTGTTTTTT. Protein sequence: CASSSGQSPTGELFF.

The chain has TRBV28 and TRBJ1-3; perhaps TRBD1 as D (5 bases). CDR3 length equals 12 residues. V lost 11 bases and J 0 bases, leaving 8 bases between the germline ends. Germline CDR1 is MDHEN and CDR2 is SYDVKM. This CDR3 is CAGGNSGNTIYF. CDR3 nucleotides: TGTGCCGGGGGTAACTCTGGAAACACCATATATTTT.